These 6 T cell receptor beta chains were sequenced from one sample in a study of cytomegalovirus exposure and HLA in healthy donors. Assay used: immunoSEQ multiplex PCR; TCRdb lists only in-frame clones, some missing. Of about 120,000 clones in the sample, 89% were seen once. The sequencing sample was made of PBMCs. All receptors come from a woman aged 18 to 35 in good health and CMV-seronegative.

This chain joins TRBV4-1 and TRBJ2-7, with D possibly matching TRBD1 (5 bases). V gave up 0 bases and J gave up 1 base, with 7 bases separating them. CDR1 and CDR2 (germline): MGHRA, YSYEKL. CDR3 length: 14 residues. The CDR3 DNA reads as TGCGCCAGCAGCCAAGAACAGGCATCCTACGAGCAGTACTTC. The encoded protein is CASSQEQASYEQYF.

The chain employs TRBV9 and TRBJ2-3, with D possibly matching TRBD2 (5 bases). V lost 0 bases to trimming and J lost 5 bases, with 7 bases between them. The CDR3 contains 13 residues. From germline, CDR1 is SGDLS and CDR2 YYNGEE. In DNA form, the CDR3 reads TGTGCCAGCAGCGTAGATGCGGGAGATACGCAGTATTTT. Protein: CASSVDAGDTQYF.

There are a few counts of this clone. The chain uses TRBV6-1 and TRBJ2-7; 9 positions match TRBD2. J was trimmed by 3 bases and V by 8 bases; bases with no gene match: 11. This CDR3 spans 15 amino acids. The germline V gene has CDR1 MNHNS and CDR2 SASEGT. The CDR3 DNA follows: TGTGCCAGCCGGGCGGGGACTAGCCAGGTCTACGAGCAGTACTTC. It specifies CASRAGTSQVYEQYF.

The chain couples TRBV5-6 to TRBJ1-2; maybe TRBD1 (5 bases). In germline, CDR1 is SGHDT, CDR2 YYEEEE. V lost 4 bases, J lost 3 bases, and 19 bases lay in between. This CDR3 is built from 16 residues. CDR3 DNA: TGTGCCAGCAGCACGTCTTCAGGGTACCTCGACTATGGCTACACCTTC. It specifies CASSTSSGYLDYGYTF.

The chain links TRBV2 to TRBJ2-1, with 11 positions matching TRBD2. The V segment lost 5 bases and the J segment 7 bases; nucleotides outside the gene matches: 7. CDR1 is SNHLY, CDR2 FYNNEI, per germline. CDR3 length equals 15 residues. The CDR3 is CASSPLAGGRNEQFF. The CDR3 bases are TGTGCCAGCAGTCCCCTAGCGGGGGGCCGTAATGAGCAGTTCTTC. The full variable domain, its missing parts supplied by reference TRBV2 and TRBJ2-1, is EPEVTQTPSHQVTQMGQEVILRCVPISNHLYFYWYRQILGQKVEFLVSFYNNEISEKSEIFDDQFSVERPDGSNFTLKIRSTKLEDSAMYFCASSPLAGGRNEQFFGPGTRLTVL.

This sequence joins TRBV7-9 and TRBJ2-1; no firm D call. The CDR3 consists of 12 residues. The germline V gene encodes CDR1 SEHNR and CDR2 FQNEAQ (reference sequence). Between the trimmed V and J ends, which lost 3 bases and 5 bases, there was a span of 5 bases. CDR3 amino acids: CASSFENNEQFF. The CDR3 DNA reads TGTGCCAGCAGCTTTGAGAACAATGAGCAGTTCTTC.